Below, 31 T cell receptor beta chains from the same sample are listed, as sequenced in a study of T cell responses to AZD1222 COVID-19 vaccine. The assay was immunoSEQ multiplex PCR, and TCRdb's table has in-frame clones only and misses some. The data contain around 190,000 clones, 94% of them singletons. Sequencing was performed on peripheral blood, taken 28 days after the second AZD1222 dose. These receptors were taken from an adult who received the AZD1222 COVID-19 vaccine.

The chain uses TRBV28 and TRBJ2-7, with 9 bases matching TRBD1. The germline V gene has CDR1 MDHEN and CDR2 SYDVKM. The CDR3 extends over 14 amino acids. Trimming cost V 6 bases and J 5 bases; bases outside gene matches: 8. In DNA form, the CDR3 reads TGTGCCAGCAGCCCAGGGACAGGGCTGCACGAGCAGTACTTC. This codes for CASSPGTGLHEQYF.

The chain is built from TRBV7-2 and TRBJ1-5; possibly TRBD1 for D (6 bases). The CDR3 is made up of 15 amino acids. The V end lost 1 base, the J end lost 4 bases, and 11 bases lay between the germline ends. Germline V gives CDR1 SGHTA, CDR2 FQGNSA. CDR3: CASSLVFGTNQPQHF. The DNA of the CDR3 is TGTGCCAGCAGCTTAGTGTTCGGGACAAATCAGCCCCAGCATTTT. The full variable domain, completed using reference TRBV7-2 and TRBJ1-5, is GAGVSQSPSNKVTEKGKDVELRCDPISGHTALYWYRQSLGQGLEFLIYFQGNSAPDKSGLPSDRFSAERTGGSVSTLTIQRTQQEDSAVYLCASSLVFGTNQPQHFGDGTRLSIL.

The chain combines TRBV9 with TRBJ2-2; 7 bases are shared with TRBD1. V shed 4 bases, J shed 4 bases, and the junction held 1 base outside the gene matches. Per germline, CDR1 SGDLS and CDR2 YYNGEE. This CDR3 spans 13 amino acids. CDR3 protein: CASSPGGTGELFF. The CDR3 coding sequence is TGTGCCAGCAGCCCAGGGGGCACCGGGGAGCTGTTTTTT. Full variable domain (remainder filled in from reference TRBV9 and TRBJ2-2): DSGVTQTPKHLITATGQRVTLRCSPRSGDLSVYWYQQSLDQGLQFLIQYYNGEERAKGNILERFSAQQFPDLHSELNLSSLELGDSALYFCASSPGGTGELFFGEGSRLTVL.

This clone came up once. The chain is built from TRBV20-1 and TRBJ2-3, with a weak D call TRBD2 (5 bases). The CDR3 loop spans 11 amino acids. Looked up from germline, CDR1 is DFQATT and CDR2 is SNEGSKA (reference sequence). V lost 3 bases, J lost 10 bases, and 11 bases lay in between. DNA of the CDR3: TGCAGTGCTAGTTTCGGGGTGGCGCAGTATTTT. Translation: CSASFGVAQYF.

The chain couples TRBV2 to TRBJ2-1; D unresolved. Germline CDR1 SNHLY, CDR2 FYNNEI. V lost 8 bases to trimming and J lost 9 bases, with 14 bases between them. This CDR3 is 12 amino acids long. The CDR3 coding sequence is TGTGCCAGCGGAAGTTCTCGTTTTGAGCAGTTCTTC. This gives the protein CASGSSRFEQFF.

The CDR3: CASSLGRAGNQPQHF. The DNA for the CDR3 is TGTGCCAGCTCTCTTGGCAGGGCGGGCAATCAGCCCCAGCATTTT. This rearrangement joins TRBV6-5 to TRBJ1-5, with D perhaps TRBD1 (5 bases). V was trimmed by 8 bases and J by 2 bases, leaving 16 bases between them. The germline CDR1 and CDR2 sequences are MNHEY and SVGAGI. The CDR3 length is 15 residues.

This clone was observed at least ten times. V gene TRBV28 combines with J gene TRBJ2-5; D unclear. Germline V gives CDR1 MDHEN, CDR2 SYDVKM. Trimming took off 8 bases at V and 5 bases at J, with 12 bases between the two ends. This CDR3 has 12 residues. The CDR3 region is CASRPGWETQYF. The CDR3 DNA sequence: TGTGCCAGCCGCCCGGGTTGGGAGACCCAGTACTTC.

V usage is TRBV19 and J usage is TRBJ1-1; a possible D gene is TRBD1 (5 bases). Germline assignment: CDR1 LNHDA and CDR2 SQIVND (reference sequence). This CDR3 region has 14 residues. Trimming cost V 3 bases and J 4 bases, with 12 bases left between them. The CDR3 DNA follows: TGTGCCAGTAGTATGGGTCAGGGAAGCACTGAAGCTTTCTTT. Translation: CASSMGQGSTEAFF.

This chain connects TRBV19 to TRBJ2-1; D possibly corresponds to TRBD2 (5 bases). The CDR3 totals 18 residues. V lost 0 bases to trimming and J lost 3 bases, with 18 bases between them. Germline V gene data show CDR1 as LNHDA and CDR2 as SQIVND (reference sequence). The CDR3: CASSIDIAGLPIYNEQFF. In DNA form, the CDR3 reads TGTGCCAGTAGTATAGATATAGCAGGACTCCCGATCTACAATGAGCAGTTCTTC. The whole variable domain, filled in from reference TRBV19 and TRBJ2-1, reads DGGITQSPKYLFRKEGQNVTLSCEQNLNHDAMYWYRQDPGQGLRLIYYSQIVNDFQKGDIAEGYSVSREKKESFPLTVTSAQKNPTAFYLCASSIDIAGLPIYNEQFFGPGTRLTVL.

This clone was seen only once. The chain combines TRBV7-9 with TRBJ2-5; no reliable D call. CDR1 and CDR2 from the germline V gene are SEHNR and FQNEAQ (reference sequence). The ends were cut back, 4 bases at V and 1 base at J, with 7 bases in the middle. This CDR3 has 13 amino acids. The DNA for the CDR3 is TGTGCCAGCAGCTATCCGGGCCAAGAGACCCAGTACTTC. Protein: CASSYPGQETQYF.

The gene calls are TRBV7-2 and TRBJ1-1; D is perhaps TRBD1 (5 bases). Germline CDR1 is SGHTA and CDR2 is FQGNSA. V gave up 1 base and J gave up 1 base, with 7 bases separating them. The CDR3 has 14 amino acids. The CDR3 DNA reads TGTGCCAGCAGCTTAGACAGGTGGAACACTGAAGCTTTCTTT. Protein sequence: CASSLDRWNTEAFF.

The J gene is TRBJ1-1, the V gene TRBV7-3; TRBD1 matches at 7 bases. CDR1 is SGHTA, CDR2 FQGTGA, per germline. This CDR3 has 13 amino acids. J gave up 10 bases and V 3 bases, and 8 bases lay outside the gene matches. CDR3 nucleotide sequence: TGTGCCAGCAGCTTCGAACTGGGACAGAGAGCTTTCTTT. Its translation: CASSFELGQRAFF.

V and J are TRBV19 and TRBJ2-6; D unclear. The CDR3 spans 17 residues. Germline-derived CDR1 and CDR2 are LNHDA and SQIVND (reference sequence). V was cut by 3 bases and J by 0 bases, with 12 bases left in between. CDR3 sequence: CASSILLRSSGANVLTF. CDR3 in DNA: TGTGCCAGTAGTATCTTGCTACGGAGCTCTGGGGCCAACGTCCTGACTTTC.

The chain is built from TRBV7-9 and TRBJ1-5, with D tentatively TRBD1 (5 bases). Germline CDR1 SEHNR, CDR2 FQNEAQ (reference sequence). The ends were cut back, 3 bases at V and 0 bases at J, with 12 bases in the middle. This CDR3 region has 16 residues. The CDR3 loop is CASSFGAQPSNQPQHF. The CDR3, as DNA: TGTGCCAGCAGCTTTGGGGCCCAACCTAGCAATCAGCCCCAGCATTTT.

The chain joins TRBV5-8 to TRBJ2-2; no clear D gene. This CDR3 spans 13 amino acids. With 1 base removed from V and 4 bases from J, the gap between germline ends came to 5 bases. The germline CDR1 and CDR2 sequences are SGHTS and YDEGEE. The CDR3: CASSLLVTGELFF. In DNA form, the CDR3 reads TGTGCCAGCAGCTTGCTTGTCACCGGGGAGCTGTTTTTT.

This rearrangement joins TRBV10-2 to TRBJ2-1, with 9 bases lining up with TRBD2. Per germline, CDR1 WSHSY and CDR2 SAAADI. V gave up 4 bases and J gave up 0 bases; unmatched junction bases: 10. The CDR3 runs to 18 residues. CDR3 DNA: TGCGCCAGCAGTGGTGTAGCGGGAGTTTTGGCCTCCTACAATGAGCAGTTCTTC. Translating it yields CASSGVAGVLASYNEQFF.

The rearrangement uses TRBV2 and TRBJ1-5, with D hard to call. Germline CDR1 reads SNHLY; CDR2 reads FYNNEI. There are 14 residues in the CDR3. The V end lost 1 base, the J end lost 3 bases, and 7 bases lay between the germline ends. The CDR3 DNA sequence: TGTGCCAGCAGTGAAGTGTCGACCAATCAGCCCCAGCATTTT. It translates to CASSEVSTNQPQHF.

CDR3 loop: CASTTLYATNEKLFF. The DNA of the CDR3 is TGTGCCAGCACCACCCTTTATGCAACTAATGAAAAACTGTTTTTT. This chain joins TRBV6-5 and TRBJ1-4; no reliable D call. Germline assignment: CDR1 MNHEY and CDR2 SVGAGI. V was clipped by 7 bases and J by 0 bases, with 12 bases between them. This CDR3 spans 15 amino acids.

The V and J genes are TRBV7-2 and TRBJ1-1, with 10 bases fitting TRBD1. Germline V CDR1 and CDR2: SGHTA, FQGNSA. The CDR3 length is 18 residues. The ends lost 5 bases at V and 0 bases at J; junction bases unmatched: 12. CDR3: CASSTEDRGRFMNTEAFF. The CDR3 coding sequence is TGTGCCAGCAGCACAGAAGACAGGGGGCGATTCATGAACACTGAAGCTTTCTTT.

The rearrangement links TRBV7-2 to TRBJ1-2; 12 positions match TRBD1. V trimming: 1 base; J trimming: 7 bases; junction bases outside the gene matches: 4. The CDR3 length is 15 residues. Per germline, CDR1 SGHTA and CDR2 FQGNSA. The CDR3 DNA follows: TGTGCCAGCAGCTTAGAAGGGACAGGGGGCCGTGGCTACACCTTC. Translated: CASSLEGTGGRGYTF.

Only one count was recorded for this clone. The chain uses TRBV15 and TRBJ1-1; D unresolved. The CDR3 covers 13 residues. Germline V lookup: CDR1 LNHNV, CDR2 YYDKDF (reference sequence). Trimming shortened V by 6 bases and J by 0 bases, and 8 bases separated the two germline ends. The CDR3 DNA reads TGTGCCACCAGTTCGACGGTGAACACTGAAGCTTTCTTT. Translated, it gives CATSSTVNTEAFF.

The table lists this clone with a few counts. Additional DNA sequences in this sample encode the identical CDR3. The gene calls are TRBV5-1 and TRBJ1-2; D not resolved. Trimming shortened V by 2 bases and J by 0 bases, and 8 bases separated the two germline ends. Germline CDR1 is SGHRS and CDR2 is YFSETQ. This CDR3 region has 14 residues. The CDR3: CASSLSTSNYGYTF. In DNA form, the CDR3 reads TGCGCCAGCAGCTTAAGCACCTCTAACTATGGCTACACCTTC.

The chain combines TRBV7-9 with TRBJ1-1; 9 bases are shared with TRBD1. Looked up from germline, CDR1 is SEHNR and CDR2 is FQNEAQ (reference sequence). The CDR3 totals 15 residues. The trim removed 6 bases at V and 2 bases at J, leaving 7 bases unmatched. CDR3 sequence (DNA): TGTGCCAGCAGAAAAAATACAGGGGGCAACACTGAAGCTTTCTTT. It is translated as CASRKNTGGNTEAFF.

The rearrangement joins TRBV13 to TRBJ1-2, with D possibly being TRBD1 (5 bases). Deletions cut 5 bases from V and 0 bases from J, with 13 bases between. Germline CDR1 is PRHDT and CDR2 is FYEKMQ (reference sequence). This CDR3 contains 15 residues. CDR3 nucleotides: TGTGCCAGCAGCCTCACGGGGGTAGCTAACTATGGCTACACCTTC. This translates into CASSLTGVANYGYTF.

This clone has only one observation. The chain uses TRBV4-1 and TRBJ2-5; 8 bases fit TRBD2. Germline values: CDR1 MGHRA, CDR2 YSYEKL. Trimming at V came to 4 bases and at J to 5 bases, leaving 9 bases not matched to a gene. CDR3 size: 15 residues. The CDR3: CASSLGLASSETQYF. The CDR3 DNA sequence: TGCGCCAGCAGCCTCGGACTAGCTTCGTCCGAGACCCAGTACTTC.

V gene TRBV4-3 combines with J gene TRBJ1-2; 8 nucleotides align to TRBD1. There are 14 residues in the CDR3. Per the germline V gene, CDR1 is LGHNA and CDR2 is YSLEER. Trimming cost V 1 base and J 6 bases; bases outside gene matches: 4. The CDR3 DNA is TGCGCCAGCAGCCAAGTTTCAGGGGGCCATGGCTACACCTTC. Translated, it gives CASSQVSGGHGYTF.

This chain links TRBV15 with TRBJ2-7; the match to TRBD2 covers 13 bases. CDR1 and CDR2 (germline): LNHNV, YYDKDF (reference sequence). J gave up 3 bases and V 0 bases, and 8 bases lay outside the gene matches. CDR3 length equals 18 residues. CDR3 DNA sequence: TGTGCCACCAGCAGAGATCTCGGACTAGCGGGAGAGGTCTACGAGCAGTACTTC. Amino acid sequence: CATSRDLGLAGEVYEQYF. Using reference TRBV15 and TRBJ2-7 for the parts outside the CDR3, the full variable domain is DAMVIQNPRYQVTQFGKPVTLSCSQTLNHNVMYWYQQKSSQAPKLLFHYYDKDFNNEADTPDNFQSRRPNTSFCFLDIRSPGLGDTAMYLCATSRDLGLAGEVYEQYFGPGTRLTVT.

The genes are TRBV5-4 and TRBJ1-1; no clear D. The CDR3 has 12 residues. The V gene lost 5 bases and the J gene lost 4 bases, with 9 bases spanning the gap. Per germline, CDR1 SGHNT and CDR2 YYREEE (reference sequence). The DNA of the CDR3 is TGTGCCAGCAGTTCGGTTGGCACTGAAGCTTTCTTT. Protein sequence: CASSSVGTEAFF.

The chain links TRBV2 to TRBJ2-6, with D tentatively TRBD2 (5 bases). The CDR3 is made up of 15 amino acids. V was trimmed by 2 bases and J by 2 bases, leaving 7 bases between them. CDR1 and CDR2 from the germline V gene are SNHLY and FYNNEI. The CDR3, as DNA: TGTGCCAGCAGTGAATCCGGGGCTGGGGCCAACGTCCTGACTTTC. The encoded protein is CASSESGAGANVLTF.

The V call is TRBV6-1, the J call TRBJ1-3, with TRBD1 matching over 8 bases. From germline, CDR1 is MNHNS and CDR2 SASEGT. The CDR3 contains 16 residues. The ends lost 4 bases at V and 0 bases at J; junction bases unmatched: 5. CDR3 protein: CASSGQGASSGNTIYF. As DNA, the CDR3 is TGTGCCAGCAGTGGCCAGGGGGCCAGCTCTGGAAACACCATATATTTT.

This sequence joins TRBV27 and TRBJ1-4; TRBD1 agrees at 7 bases. The CDR3 loop spans 15 amino acids. The ends lost 7 bases at V and 6 bases at J; junction bases unmatched: 11. CDR1 is MNHEY and CDR2 is SMNVEV in the germline V gene (reference sequence). The CDR3 loop reads CASTPSPGQHEKLFF. The CDR3 DNA reads as TGTGCCAGCACCCCATCTCCGGGACAGCATGAAAAACTGTTTTTT. Drawing the rest from reference TRBV27 and TRBJ1-4, the complete variable domain is EAQVTQNPRYLITVTGKKLTVTCSQNMNHEYMSWYRQDPGLGLRQIYYSMNVEVTDKGDVPEGYKVSRKEKRNFPLILESPSPNQTSLYFCASTPSPGQHEKLFFGSGTQLSVL.